The clone carrying this T cell receptor (beta chain) was found once. Per the germline V gene, CDR1 is SQVTM and CDR2 is ANQGSEA. Trimming removed 4 bases from V and 7 bases from J; junction bases left unmatched: 5. The CDR3 is 13 residues long. The PCR employed 60 Vbeta primers together with 13 Jbeta primers. TCRdb keeps only in-frame clones here, not all; method: immunoSEQ multiplex PCR. Counted here are more than 130,000 clones, around 80% occurring once; the ten biggest clones make up under 7.5%. The sample belongs to a study of cytomegalovirus exposure and HLA in healthy donors. Study information: Among the roughly 400 donors who were genotyped, roughly 86% fell in the genetic ancestry cluster that is associated with self-reported Caucasian donors.

Sequences were obtained from PBMCs. The V call is TRBV29-1, the J call TRBJ1-5; 9 nucleotides agree with TRBD1. The sequence derives from a man aged 35 to 55 in good health and CMV-seropositive. The CDR3 here is CSVGRDRDQPQHF. In nucleotides, the CDR3 is TGCAGCGTTGGCAGGGACAGGGACCAGCCCCAGCATTTT.